A selection of T cell receptor beta chains follows, all from one sample in a study of blood T cell repertoires in COVID-19. Here immunoSEQ multiplex PCR was the method, and the copy in TCRdb shows in-frame clones only, minus some. This sample yields 55,000 to 65,000 clones, of which about 80% are seen a single time; approximately 3.5% belongs to the top ten. The specimen sequenced was peripheral blood. These receptors were obtained from a woman aged 80 or older with acute or convalescent COVID-19. Both conserved end residues are part of each CDR3. The D gene is left open where the match is weak. A row's size may be missing; if present it is once, few, many or a size class.

TRBJ1-1,NA,TRBV29-1,NA,CSVEEQGSGTEAFF,TGCAGCGTTGAAGAACAAGGCTCGGGGACTGAAGCTTTCTTT
TRBJ1-5,TRBD1,TRBV27,NA,CASPRDRYSNQPQHF,TGTGCCAGCCCAAGGGACAGATATAGCAATCAGCCCCAGCATTTT
TRBJ1-6,TRBD1,TRBV20-1,few,CSASRGQGLNSPLHF,TGCAGTGCTAGTAGGGGACAGGGGCTCAATTCACCCCTCCACTTT
TRBJ1-2,NA,TRBV9,once,CASSVGAARINYGYTF,TGTGCCAGCAGCGTAGGTGCAGCGCGGATCAACTATGGCTACACCTTC
TRBJ1-3,NA,TRBV15,NA,CATSARGQSSGNTIYF,TGTGCCACCAGCGCCAGAGGACAGAGCTCTGGAAACACCATATATTTT
TRBJ2-5,NA,TRBV19,NA,CASSIDLSLRAGQYF,TGTGCCAGTAGTATAGATCTGAGTCTGCGGGCGGGCCAGTACTTC
TRBJ2-7,NA,TRBV7-2,NA,CASSSLLTGVGEQYF,TGTGCCAGCAGCTCCCTTTTAACGGGAGTTGGGGAGCAGTACTTC
TRBJ1-6,NA,TRBV6-5,once,CASCGGMGSPLHF,TGTGCCAGCTGCGGGGGGATGGGTTCACCCCTCCACTTT
TRBJ1-1,NA,TRBV3-1/TRBV3-2,NA,CASSQPPQGSTEAFF,TGTGCCAGCAGCCAGCCCCCCCAGGGTAGCACTGAAGCTTTCTTT
TRBJ2-2,NA,TRBV6-5,once,CASSYEGGELFF,TGTGCCAGCAGTTACGAGGGCGGGGAGCTGTTTTTT
TRBJ1-1,TRBD1,TRBV7-8,NA,CASSLTTGMVTEAFF,TGTGCCAGCAGCTTAACGACAGGGATGGTGACTGAAGCTTTCTTT
TRBJ1-5,NA,TRBV2,NA,CASRLRQISNQPQHF,TGTGCCAGCAGGTTAAGACAAATTAGCAATCAGCCCCAGCATTTT
TRBJ1-4,TRBD1,TRBV7-9,NA,CASSYLPDRGPNEKLFF,TGTGCCAGCAGCTACCTCCCCGACAGGGGACCTAATGAAAAACTGTTTTTT
TRBJ2-2,TRBD2,TRBV7-2,once,CASSLLVGLPNTGELFF,TGTGCCAGCAGCTTGCTAGTGGGACTACCAAACACCGGGGAGCTGTTTTTT
TRBJ1-2,TRBD1,TRBV15,NA,CATSREGQGAVDGYTF,TGTGCCACCAGCAGAGAGGGACAGGGGGCGGTGGATGGCTACACCTTC
TRBJ2-7,TRBD1,TRBV7-7,few,CASSPEGAASYEQYF,TGTGCTAGCAGCCCCGAGGGGGCGGCCTCCTACGAGCAGTACTTC
TRBJ1-1,NA,TRBV9,few,CASSVAQGTSGAFF,TGTGCCAGCAGCGTAGCCCAGGGGACGTCAGGAGCTTTCTTT
TRBJ2-1,NA,TRBV5-4,NA,CASSPPSIVEQFF,TGTGCCAGCAGCCCACCTAGCATTGTTGAGCAGTTCTTC
TRBJ2-5,NA,TRBV9,NA,CASSVGVASGETQYF,TGTGCCAGCAGCGTAGGCGTAGCGAGCGGAGAGACCCAGTACTTC
TRBJ2-5,TRBD1,TRBV6-2/TRBV6-3,NA,CASSTGGETQYF,TGTGCCAGCAGTACAGGGGGAGAGACCCAGTACTTC
TRBJ2-5,TRBD1,TRBV24-1,NA,CATSDQGAGETQYF,TGTGCCACCAGTGATCAGGGGGCAGGAGAGACCCAGTACTTC
TRBJ1-2,NA,TRBV29-1,NA,CSVEIYADGYTF,TGCAGCGTTGAAATATACGCGGATGGCTACACCTTC